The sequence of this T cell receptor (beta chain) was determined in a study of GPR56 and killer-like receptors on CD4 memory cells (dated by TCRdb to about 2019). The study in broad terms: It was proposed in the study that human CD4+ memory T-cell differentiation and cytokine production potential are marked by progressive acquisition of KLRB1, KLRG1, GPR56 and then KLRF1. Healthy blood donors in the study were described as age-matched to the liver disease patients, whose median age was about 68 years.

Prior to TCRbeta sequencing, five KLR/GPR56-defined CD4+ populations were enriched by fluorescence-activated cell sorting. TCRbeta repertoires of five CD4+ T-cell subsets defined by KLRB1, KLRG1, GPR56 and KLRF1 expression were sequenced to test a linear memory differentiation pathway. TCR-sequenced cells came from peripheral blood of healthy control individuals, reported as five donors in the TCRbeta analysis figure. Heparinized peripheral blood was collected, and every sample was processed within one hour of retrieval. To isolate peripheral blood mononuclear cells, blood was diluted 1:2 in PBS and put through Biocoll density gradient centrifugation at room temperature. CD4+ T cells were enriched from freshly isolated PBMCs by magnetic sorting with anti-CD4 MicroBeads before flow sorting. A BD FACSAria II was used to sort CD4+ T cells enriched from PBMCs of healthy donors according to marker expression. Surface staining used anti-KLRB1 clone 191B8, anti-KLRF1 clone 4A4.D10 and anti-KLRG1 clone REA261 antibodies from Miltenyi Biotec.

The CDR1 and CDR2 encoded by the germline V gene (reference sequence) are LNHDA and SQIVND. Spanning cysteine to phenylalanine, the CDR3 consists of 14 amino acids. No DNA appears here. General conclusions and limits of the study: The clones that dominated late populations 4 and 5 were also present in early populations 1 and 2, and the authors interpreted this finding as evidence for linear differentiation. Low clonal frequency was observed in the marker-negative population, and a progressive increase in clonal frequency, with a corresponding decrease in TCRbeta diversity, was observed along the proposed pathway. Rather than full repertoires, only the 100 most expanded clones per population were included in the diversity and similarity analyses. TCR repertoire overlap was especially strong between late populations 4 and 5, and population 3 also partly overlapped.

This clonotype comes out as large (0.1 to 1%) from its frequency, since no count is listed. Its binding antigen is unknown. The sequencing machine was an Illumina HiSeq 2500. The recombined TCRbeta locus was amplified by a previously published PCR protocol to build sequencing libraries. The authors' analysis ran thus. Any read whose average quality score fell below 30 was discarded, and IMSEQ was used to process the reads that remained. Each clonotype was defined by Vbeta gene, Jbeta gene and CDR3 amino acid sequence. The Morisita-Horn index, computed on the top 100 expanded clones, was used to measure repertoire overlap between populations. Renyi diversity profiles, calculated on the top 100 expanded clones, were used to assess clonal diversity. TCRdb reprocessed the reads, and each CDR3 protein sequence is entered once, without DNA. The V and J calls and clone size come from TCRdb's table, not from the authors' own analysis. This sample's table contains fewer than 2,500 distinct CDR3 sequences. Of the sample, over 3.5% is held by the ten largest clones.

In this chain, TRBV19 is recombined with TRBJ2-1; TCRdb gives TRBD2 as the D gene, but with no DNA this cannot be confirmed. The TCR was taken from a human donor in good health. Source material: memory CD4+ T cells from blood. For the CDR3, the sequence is CASTTASRYNEQFF.